Each of the 26 T cell receptor beta chains below was sequenced from the same sample in a study of cytomegalovirus exposure and HLA in healthy donors. Primers: 60 Vbeta forward and 13 Jbeta reverse. The protocol was immunoSEQ multiplex PCR, while the TCRdb copy is restricted to in-frame clones and leaves out a portion. The table has approximately 150,000 clones, 75% to 85% seen once. The sequenced sample consisted of PBMCs. The receptors were sampled from a woman between 40 and 55 years old in good health and CMV-seropositive.

The chain uses TRBV14 and TRBJ2-5; 8 bases align to TRBD2. CDR1 is SGHDN, CDR2 FVKESK, per germline. The V gene end was trimmed by 2 bases and the J gene end by 5 bases; junction bases not matched to a gene: 7. CDR3 length equals 15 residues. This chain's CDR3 is CASSQRREAWETQYF. The CDR3 region has the DNA TGTGCCAGCAGCCAACGGCGGGAGGCATGGGAGACCCAGTACTTC.

This clone was recorded only once. The J gene is TRBJ2-7, the V gene TRBV7-9; no reliable D call. This CDR3 spans 11 amino acids. Germline V gene data show CDR1 as SEHNR and CDR2 as FQNEAQ (reference sequence). V lost 5 bases to trimming and J lost 6 bases, with 8 bases between them. For the CDR3, the DNA is TGTGCCAGCAGCACAAGTTCCGAGCAGTACTTC. Amino acids: CASSTSSEQYF.

Note on this clone: Mismatch with germline at one junction end may stem from a read error. The chain links TRBV5-4 to TRBJ2-7, with a tentative D call TRBD1 (5 bases). Germline CDR1 SGHNT, CDR2 YYREEE (reference sequence). The CDR3 is 15 residues long. The CDR3: CASSFGWGSSYKQYF. CDR3 in DNA: TGTGCCAGCAGCTTTGGTTGGGGCAGTTCCTACAAGCAGTACTTC.

This chain uses TRBV9 with TRBJ1-2; TRBD1 aligns across 8 bases. The CDR3 spans 16 residues. From germline, CDR1 is SGDLS and CDR2 YYNGEE. Germline trimming cut 4 bases from V and 5 bases from J; bases unmatched to any gene: 13. This CDR3 is CASSSSRKTGEYGYTF. The CDR3 DNA reads as TGTGCCAGCAGCTCTAGTAGAAAGACAGGGGAATATGGCTACACCTTC.

The rearrangement joins TRBV11-2 to TRBJ2-7; maybe TRBD1 (6 bases). CDR1 is SGHAT, CDR2 FQNNGV, per germline. This CDR3 spans 15 amino acids. Trimming removed 1 base at V and 4 bases at J, with 14 bases between. The CDR3 sequence: CASSLVGDTMYEQYF. The DNA of the CDR3 is TGTGCCAGCAGCTTAGTAGGGGACACGATGTACGAGCAGTACTTC.

The rearrangement links TRBV5-1 to TRBJ2-1, with D possibly matching TRBD2 (6 bases). Trimming took off 4 bases at V and 7 bases at J, with 21 bases between the two ends. This CDR3 is built from 16 residues. Germline loops: CDR1 SGHRS, CDR2 YFSETQ. The CDR3 coding sequence is TGCGCCAGCAGCCCCCAAACCGGGACTGAATGGAATGAGCAGTTCTTC. Protein product: CASSPQTGTEWNEQFF.

The J gene is TRBJ2-5, the V gene TRBV30; possible D gene TRBD2, 5 bases. The J call may be mistaken, given a closer DNA end match to TRBJ2-7. There are 12 residues in the CDR3. Per germline, CDR1 GTSNPN and CDR2 SVGIG (reference sequence). DNA for the CDR3: TGTGCCTGGGGAGGCCCTCGGTACGAGCAGTACTTC. Protein: CAWGGPRYEQYF.

In this sample, this clone turned up once. The same CDR3 can be traced to other DNA sequences in this sample. The chain joins TRBV2 to TRBJ2-3; possible D gene TRBD2, 6 bases. The length of the CDR3 is 14 residues. Germline V lookup: CDR1 SNHLY, CDR2 FYNNEI. V lost 4 bases, J lost 3 bases, and 11 bases lay in between. The DNA for the CDR3 is TGTGCCAGCAGTGTCCGGGACTCAACAGATACGCAGTATTTT. Translation gives CASSVRDSTDTQYF.

The chain couples TRBV27 to TRBJ1-5, with D tentatively TRBD1 (5 bases). Trimming removed 5 bases at V and 0 bases at J, with 17 bases between. Germline CDR1 is MNHEY and CDR2 is SMNVEV (reference sequence). There are 17 residues in the CDR3. CDR3 DNA sequence: TGTGCCAGCAGTCTATGGGGCGGGGCATATAGCAATCAGCCCCAGCATTTT. It codes for CASSLWGGAYSNQPQHF.

CDR3 protein: CASSPARQPDTQYF. Here the CDR3 DNA reads TGTGCCAGCAGCCCCGCACGACAGCCAGATACGCAGTATTTT. This chain connects TRBV7-9 to TRBJ2-3, with TRBD1 as a possible D gene (5 bases). This CDR3 spans 14 amino acids. V was trimmed by 5 bases and J by 4 bases, leaving 13 bases between them. Per germline, CDR1 SEHNR and CDR2 FQNEAQ (reference sequence).

The chain is built from TRBV2 and TRBJ2-5, with D possibly being TRBD2 (5 bases). This CDR3 has 12 amino acids. Germline V gives CDR1 SNHLY, CDR2 FYNNEI. Deletions cut 6 bases from V and 4 bases from J, with 9 bases between. CDR3 region: CASRGLAETQYF. In DNA, the CDR3 is TGTGCCAGCAGAGGACTGGCAGAGACCCAGTACTTC. Complete variable domain (other parts from reference TRBV2 and TRBJ2-5): EPEVTQTPSHQVTQMGQEVILRCVPISNHLYFYWYRQILGQKVEFLVSFYNNEISEKSEIFDDQFSVERPDGSNFTLKIRSTKLEDSAMYFCASRGLAETQYFGPGTRLLVL.

The V gene is TRBV19, the J gene TRBJ1-1; D is perhaps TRBD1 (6 bases). V lost 5 bases and J lost 1, with 14 bases in between. CDR1 and CDR2 (germline): LNHDA, SQIVND (reference sequence). This CDR3 comprises 15 residues. CDR3 loop: CASSYHGQTNTEAFF. In nucleotides, the CDR3 is TGTGCCAGTAGTTACCACGGACAGACGAACACTGAAGCTTTCTTT.

The rearrangement links TRBV4-2 to TRBJ2-5; D is unresolved. Trimming pared 1 base from V and 1 base from J, leaving 7 bases between. The germline CDR1 and CDR2 sequences are LGHNA and YNFKEQ. CDR3 length: 14 residues. Here the CDR3 DNA reads TGTGCCAGCAGCCAAGGGGCTATCCAAGAGACCCAGTACTTC. It specifies CASSQGAIQETQYF.

V is TRBV6-6 and J is TRBJ1-1; D is undetermined. This CDR3 has 13 residues. The V gene's germline CDR1 is MNHNY and CDR2 SVGAGI (reference sequence). The ends were cut back, 11 bases at V and 0 bases at J, with 13 bases in the middle. The CDR3 nucleotides are TGTGCCGGCCAGGCAACGGTGAACACTGAAGCTTTCTTT. Protein product: CAGQATVNTEAFF.

The chain uses TRBV29-1 and TRBJ2-7; 7 nucleotides match TRBD2. V gave up 2 bases and J gave up 0 bases; unmatched junction bases: 7. In germline, CDR1 is SQVTM, CDR2 ANQGSEA. The CDR3 is 15 amino acids. Here the CDR3 DNA reads TGCAGCGTTGAACCGACGGGGGGAAACTCCTACGAGCAGTACTTC. Translating it yields CSVEPTGGNSYEQYF.

This clone was detected only a few times. The chain joins TRBV11-3 to TRBJ2-5; tentatively, D is TRBD2 (6 bases). Germline loops: CDR1 SGHNT, CDR2 YENEEA. The CDR3 is made up of 14 amino acids. V dropped 10 bases and J dropped 1 base, with 16 bases sitting between them. The CDR3: CATGITGSQETQYF. The DNA for the CDR3 is TGTGCCACCGGCATTACCGGGAGCCAAGAGACCCAGTACTTC.

This clone has just one count. The chain has TRBV5-1 and TRBJ2-7; 7 nucleotides match TRBD2. V lost 0 bases, J lost 3 bases, and 9 bases stayed unmatched. CDR3 length equals 16 residues. Germline lookup yields CDR1 SGHRS and CDR2 YFSETQ. CDR3 region: CASSLDGGEGFYEQYF. For the CDR3, the DNA is TGCGCCAGCAGCTTGGATGGGGGGGAGGGGTTCTACGAGCAGTACTTC.

V is TRBV27 and J is TRBJ2-5; a weak D match, TRBD2 (5 bases). Germline V gene lookup returns CDR1 MNHEY and CDR2 SMNVEV (reference sequence). The CDR3 length is 16 residues. The ends were cut back, 6 bases at V and 2 bases at J, with 19 bases in the middle. In DNA, the CDR3 is TGTGCCAGCAGACCAACCCTGGGTAGCGTACAAGAGACCCAGTACTTC. It codes for CASRPTLGSVQETQYF.

CDR3 nucleotides: TGTGCCAGCAGCCAAGAGTGGGCGGGAGGACCCGAGCAGTACTTC. It yields the protein CASSQEWAGGPEQYF. This chain uses TRBV4-2 with TRBJ2-7; 8 nucleotides line up with TRBD2. V trimming: 0 bases; J trimming: 6 bases; junction bases outside the gene matches: 7. CDR1 is LGHNA, CDR2 YNFKEQ, per germline. The CDR3 loop spans 15 amino acids.

The rearrangement uses TRBV7-9 and TRBJ1-1; D gene ambiguous. Trimming pared 5 bases from V and 6 bases from J, leaving 19 bases between. The CDR3 runs to 15 residues. CDR1 and CDR2 (germline): SEHNR, FQNEAQ (reference sequence). Here the CDR3 reads CASSTGGWKEAEAFF. The CDR3 bases are TGTGCCAGCAGCACCGGAGGGTGGAAAGAGGCTGAAGCTTTCTTT.

V usage is TRBV7-2 and J usage is TRBJ2-7; 7 nucleotides match TRBD2. J gave up 4 bases and V 3 bases, and 6 bases lay outside the gene matches. Germline V CDR1 and CDR2: SGHTA, FQGNSA. The CDR3 has 14 residues. The CDR3 bases are TGTGCCAGCAGCTTGGCTAGCGGACAATACGAGCAGTACTTC. As protein: CASSLASGQYEQYF.

The rearrangement uses TRBV4-2 and TRBJ1-2; no clear D. The CDR3 covers 16 residues. The germline CDR1 and CDR2 sequences are LGHNA and YNFKEQ. Trimming cost V 1 base and J 8 bases, with 20 bases left between them. Here the CDR3 DNA reads TGTGCCAGCAGCCAAGGGCGCGGAGGCGCGGTCGACGGCTACACCTTC. It specifies CASSQGRGGAVDGYTF.

V is TRBV11-3 and J is TRBJ1-1; D remains unclear. The CDR3 covers 13 residues. Looked up from germline, CDR1 is SGHNT and CDR2 is YENEEA. Trimming cost V 1 base and J 4 bases, with 7 bases left between them. CDR3 DNA sequence: TGTGCCAGCAGCTTAGGTGCGAGCACTGAAGCTTTCTTT. Its protein product is CASSLGASTEAFF.

The chain employs TRBV7-2 and TRBJ1-2; D is perhaps TRBD1 (5 bases). Trimming removed 4 bases from V and 8 bases from J, with 20 bases in between. Germline CDR1 and CDR2: SGHTA and FQGNSA. CDR3 length: 15 residues. CDR3 in DNA: TGTGCCAGCAGCTCGCCGGACATTTCATACGGCGGCTACACCTTC. It yields the protein CASSSPDISYGGYTF.

The chain recombines TRBV19 with TRBJ2-1; D uncertain. The CDR3 extends over 15 amino acids. With 5 bases removed from V and 5 bases from J, the gap between germline ends came to 16 bases. Germline V lookup: CDR1 LNHDA, CDR2 SQIVND (reference sequence). Written as DNA, the CDR3 is TGTGCCAGTAGTTCCCCTAGTCCAGTCCACAATGAGCAGTTCTTC. It yields the protein CASSSPSPVHNEQFF.

This chain links TRBV10-3 with TRBJ1-2; the match to TRBD1 covers 7 bases. The V segment lost 8 bases and the J segment 2 bases; nucleotides outside the gene matches: 5. Germline CDR1 is ENHRY and CDR2 is SYGVKD. The CDR3 runs to 13 residues. CDR3 nucleotide sequence: TGTGCCATCGGTTCAGGGGGGAACTATGGCTACACCTTC. This translates into CAIGSGGNYGYTF.